Presented here are 3 T cell receptor beta chains from one specimen sequenced in a study of shared clonotypes between healthy human individuals. Measured with immunoSEQ multiplex PCR; TCRdb has only the in-frame clones, and not every one. This repertoire shows 650,000 to 700,000 clones, 90% found once; its top ten account for about 33%. Sequenced: memory CD8+ T cells from PBMCs. Subset of the sample: CD45RO+ cells pooled with CCR7-negative TemRA cells. These receptors came from a man aged 18 to 29 in good health. Some clones in this sample may be carry-over from other donors' samples.

This rearrangement joins TRBV7-3 to TRBJ2-7; tentatively, D is TRBD1 or TRBD2 (7 bases each). Trimming took off 5 bases at V and 5 bases at J, with 10 bases between the two ends. This CDR3 region has 12 residues. In germline, CDR1 is SGHTA, CDR2 FQGTGA. The CDR3 DNA reads TGTGCCAGCAGCCCAGGGGGGGACGAGCAGTACTTC. Translated, it gives CASSPGGDEQYF.

The gene calls are TRBV7-6 and TRBJ2-1; 9 bases are a match to TRBD2. The V and J ends lost 3 bases and 3 bases, in that order; junction bases with no gene match: 3. The CDR3 loop spans 15 amino acids. Germline CDR1 reads SGHVS; CDR2 reads FNYEAQ. CDR3 loop: CASSFLTSGYNEQFF. CDR3 nucleotides: TGTGCCAGCAGCTTCCTGACTAGCGGCTACAATGAGCAGTTCTTC.

The chain has TRBV19 and TRBJ1-4; D unresolved. Germline CDR1 is LNHDA and CDR2 is SQIVND (reference sequence). With 8 bases removed from V and 8 bases from J, the gap between germline ends came to 24 bases. This CDR3 is 16 amino acids long. CDR3 loop: CASGQVVRLSGEKLFF. The DNA of the CDR3 is TGTGCCAGTGGTCAGGTGGTTCGACTCTCGGGAGAAAAACTGTTTTTT.